One T cell receptor beta chain is described in this entry. The antigen is not known. V was shortened by 5 bases and J by 5 bases, with 16 bases between the two germline ends. There are 15 residues in the CDR3. The V gene's germline CDR1 is SEHNR and CDR2 FQNEAQ (reference sequence). This sample was taken from a study of persistence of HIV-infected CD4 T cells. Study summary: Donors had been on suppressive ART for a median of 8 years.

This was the immunoSEQ version 4 assay in survey mode. Genomic DNA was diluted to around 10 ng/uL, up to 1 ug per sample. TCRdb's table, derived via immunoSEQ multiplex PCR, lists solely in-frame clones and lacks some. The sample yields about 30,000 clones, 60% to 75% seen once. The stimulus was an HIV-1 Gag 15-mer peptide pool, roughly 1 ug/peptide/mL. Sorting selected CD4+ T cells upregulating both CD40 ligand and CD69. An approximately 17-hour stimulation of CD8-depleted PBMCs used anti-CD28/CD49d costimulation, CD40-blocking antibody and enfuvirtide. The material was CD4+ T cells sorted from PBMCs after roughly 17-hour stimulation, obtained from a patient who received antiretroviral therapy. The V and J genes are TRBV7-9 and TRBJ2-4; no definite D call. The sequence was obtained from an adult man with HIV who was CMV-seropositive. CDR3 sequence reads: CASSLPAGSENIQYF. In DNA, the CDR3 is TGTGCCAGCAGCCTCCCAGCCGGTTCGGAAAACATTCAGTACTTC.